This T cell receptor beta chain is drawn from a study of T cell clonotyping in hematopoietic cell transplantation. Findings of the study overall: At the given depth, recipient repertoires were over 95% de novo clonotypes.

Details on this clone: As yet, its antigen is unknown.

CDR3 length: 14 amino acids. The germline gives CDR1 SGHNT, CDR2 YYREEE (reference sequence). V gave up 4 bases and J gave up 4 bases, with 15 bases separating them. TCRdb keeps only in-frame clones here, not all; method: immunoSEQ multiplex PCR. The sample yields approximately 16,000 clones, approximately 87% seen once. The chain joins TRBV5-4 to TRBJ2-7; possibly TRBD1 for D (6 bases). This clonotype was sampled from a man aged 50-60 years in good health. Some clones in this sample may be carry-over from other donors' samples. What was sequenced was peripheral blood mononuclear cells. CDR3 region: CASSQDRSLYEQYF. The CDR3 DNA reads TGTGCCAGCAGCCAGGACAGATCCCTATACGAGCAGTACTTC.